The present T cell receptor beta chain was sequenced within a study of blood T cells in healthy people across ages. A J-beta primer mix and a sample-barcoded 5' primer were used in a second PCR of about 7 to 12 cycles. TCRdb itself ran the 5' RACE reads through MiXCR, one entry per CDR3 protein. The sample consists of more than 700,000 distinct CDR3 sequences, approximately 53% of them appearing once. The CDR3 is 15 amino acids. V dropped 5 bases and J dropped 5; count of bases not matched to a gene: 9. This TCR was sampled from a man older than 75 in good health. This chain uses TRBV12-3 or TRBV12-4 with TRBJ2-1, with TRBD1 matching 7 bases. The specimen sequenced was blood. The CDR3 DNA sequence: TGTGCCAGCAGTGGGGACAGTGGGTGGGACAATGAGCAGTTCTTC. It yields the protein CASSGDSGWDNEQFF.